This entry concerns a single T cell receptor beta chain. Its antigen is not identified. The data were obtained in a study of cytomegalovirus exposure and HLA in healthy donors. Germline CDR1 reads MDHEN; CDR2 reads SYDVKM. The CDR3 covers 13 residues. V was pared by 6 bases and J by 6 bases, with 8 bases of the junction left unmatched. General observations from the study: CMV serostatus was the sole immune exposure information available. In an earlier analysis, in 620 or so donors, most V segments appeared productive either ~87% or ~30% of the time.

13 Jbeta primers and 60 Vbeta primers were used for the PCR. Using immunoSEQ multiplex PCR, the repertoire was profiled, and TCRdb retains in-frame clones only, with some absent. This table holds some 190,000 clones, 75% to 90% found once. Source material: PBMCs. This sequence joins TRBV28 and TRBJ2-7, with 7 bases aligning to TRBD1. This sequence was found in a woman aged 25-40 years in good health and CMV-seronegative. The CDR3 DNA follows: TGTGCCAGCAGGTCAGGGGGTGAAGGCGAGCAGTACTTC. It specifies CASRSGGEGEQYF.